The rows below give T cell receptor beta chains drawn from one sample of a study of a mutant IDH1 vaccine in newly diagnosed glioma. The assay was immunoSEQ multiplex PCR, and TCRdb's table has in-frame clones only and misses some. The sample contains fewer than 150,000 clones, about nine tenths of which appear only once. No antigens are known for them. The sequences come from PBMCs, collected from a glioma patient whose treatment included an IDH1 peptide vaccine. The receptors shown here come from a woman aged 45-59 years with glioma. CDR3s include the opening cysteine and the closing phenylalanine or tryptophan. The D gene is left open where the match is weak.

d_gene	j_gene	v_gene	CDR3nt	CDR3aa
TRBD2	TRBJ2-1	TRBV5-1	TGCGCCAGCAGCGGGCCCGGGACTAGGGGGAATGAGCAGTTCTTC	CASSGPGTRGNEQFF
-	TRBJ1-2	TRBV28	TGTGCCCTTTATGCCCGGGGAAGCGGCTACACCTTC	CALYARGSGYTF
-	TRBJ2-7	TRBV5-1	TGCGCCAGCAGCTTGGTGGGAGGGGGCGCGTACGAGCAGTACTTC	CASSLVGGGAYEQYF
-	TRBJ1-6	TRBV6-6	TGTGCCAGCAGTTACCTCTTAACAGGATCTTCACCCCTCCACTTT	CASSYLLTGSSPLHF
TRBD1	TRBJ2-1	TRBV19	TGTGCCAGTAGTACCCGGACAGGGAGCGCCTACAATGAGCAGTTCTTC	CASSTRTGSAYNEQFF
-	TRBJ1-5	TRBV5-6	TGTGCCAGCAGCGGAGGGCTAGGCAATCAGCCCCAGCATTTT	CASSGGLGNQPQHF
-	TRBJ2-7	TRBV10-3	TGTGCCACGGGTGGGACCAATTACGAGCAGTACTTC	CATGGTNYEQYF
-	TRBJ2-7	TRBV7-9	TGTGCCAGCAGCTTCGTGGGAATAGGGGACCACGAGCAGTACTTC	CASSFVGIGDHEQYF
-	TRBJ2-7	TRBV7-9	TGTGCCAGCAGCGTTCTGTCGCCCGAGCAGTACTTC	CASSVLSPEQYF
-	TRBJ1-4	TRBV9	TGTGCCAGCAGCGTAGGGGCGGGGAACCCCTTAAAACAGGCAACTAATGAAAAACTGTTTTTT	CASSVGAGNPLKQATNEKLFF
TRBD2	TRBJ2-2	TRBV11-2	TGTGCCAGCAGCTTAACGGCCCAGCGGGGGACGAACACCGGGGAGCTGTTTTTT	CASSLTAQRGTNTGELFF